The present T cell receptor (beta chain) was sequenced within a study of blood T cell repertoires in COVID-19. The CDR3 covers 13 residues. Germline V CDR1 and CDR2: SQVTM, ANQGSEA. V was clipped by 4 bases and J by 3 bases, with 13 bases between them. Sequenced by immunoSEQ multiplex PCR; TCRdb stores in-frame clones only, minus some. The sample carries hundreds of thousands of clones, 80% to 90% recorded once. Sample: peripheral blood. The TCR comes from a woman between 65 and 79 years old with COVID-19, enrolled during active disease. The chain uses TRBV29-1 and TRBJ2-7, with D perhaps TRBD2 (5 bases). This CDR3 reads CSVAPGSLYEQYF. The CDR3 DNA sequence: TGCAGCGTTGCCCCGGGGAGTCTCTACGAGCAGTACTTC.